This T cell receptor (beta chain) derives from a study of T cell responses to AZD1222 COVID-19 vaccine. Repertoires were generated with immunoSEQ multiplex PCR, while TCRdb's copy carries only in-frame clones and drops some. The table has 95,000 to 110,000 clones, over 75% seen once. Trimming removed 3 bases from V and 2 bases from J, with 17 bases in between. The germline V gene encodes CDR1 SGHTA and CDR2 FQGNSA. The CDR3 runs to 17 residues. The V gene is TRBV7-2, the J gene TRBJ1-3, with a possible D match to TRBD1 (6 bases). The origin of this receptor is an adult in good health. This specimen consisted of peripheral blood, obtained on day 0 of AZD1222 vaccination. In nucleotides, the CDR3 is TGTGCCAGCAGCTTCTTTATTCCGGGGGCGACTGGAAACACCATATATTTT. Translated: CASSFFIPGATGNTIYF.